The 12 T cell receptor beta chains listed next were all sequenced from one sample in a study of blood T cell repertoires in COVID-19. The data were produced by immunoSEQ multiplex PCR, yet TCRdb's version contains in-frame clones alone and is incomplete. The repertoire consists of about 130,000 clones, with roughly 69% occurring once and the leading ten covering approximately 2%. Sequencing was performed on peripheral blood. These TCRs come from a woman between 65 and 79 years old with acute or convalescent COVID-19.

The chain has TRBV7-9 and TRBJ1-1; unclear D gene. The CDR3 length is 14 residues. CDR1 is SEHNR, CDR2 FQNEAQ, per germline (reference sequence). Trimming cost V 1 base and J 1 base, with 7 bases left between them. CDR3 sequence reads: CASSLVQKNTEAFF. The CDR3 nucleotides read TGTGCCAGCAGCTTAGTACAGAAGAACACTGAAGCTTTCTTT.

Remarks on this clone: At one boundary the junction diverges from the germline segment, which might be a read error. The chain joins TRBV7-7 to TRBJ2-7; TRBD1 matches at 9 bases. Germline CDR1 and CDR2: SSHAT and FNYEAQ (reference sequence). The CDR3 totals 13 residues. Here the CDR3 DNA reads TGTGCTAGCAGCGTGGGACAGGGCTACGAGCAGTACTTC. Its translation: CASSVGQGYEQYF. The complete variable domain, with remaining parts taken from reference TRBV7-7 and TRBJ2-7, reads GAGVSQSPRYKVTKRGQDVTLRCDPISSHATLYWYQQALGQGPEFLTYFNYEAQPDKSGLPSDRFSAERPEGSISTLTIQRTEQRDSAMYRCASSVGQGYEQYFGPGTRLTVT.

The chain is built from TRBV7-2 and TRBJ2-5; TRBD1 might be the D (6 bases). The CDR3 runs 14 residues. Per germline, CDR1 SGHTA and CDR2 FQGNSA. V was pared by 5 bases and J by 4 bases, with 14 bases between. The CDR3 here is CASSPQGFGETQYF. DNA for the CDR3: TGTGCCAGCAGCCCACAGGGATTTGGAGAGACCCAGTACTTC.

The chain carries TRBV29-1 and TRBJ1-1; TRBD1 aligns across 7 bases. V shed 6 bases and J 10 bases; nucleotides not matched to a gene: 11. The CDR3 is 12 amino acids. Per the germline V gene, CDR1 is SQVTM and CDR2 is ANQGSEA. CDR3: CSVGTEQRGAFF. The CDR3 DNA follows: TGCAGCGTAGGGACAGAACAAAGAGGAGCTTTCTTT.

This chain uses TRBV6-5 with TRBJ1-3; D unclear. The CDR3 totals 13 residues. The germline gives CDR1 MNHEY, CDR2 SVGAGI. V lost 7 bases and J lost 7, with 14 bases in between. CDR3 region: CASISSGVNTIYF. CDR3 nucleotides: TGTGCCAGCATTAGTTCGGGAGTCAACACCATATATTTT.

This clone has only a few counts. CDR3 in DNA: TGTGCCAGCAGTCCGCACCGGAGAGATTCTGGAAACACCATATATTTT. It specifies CASSPHRRDSGNTIYF. The chain combines TRBV28 with TRBJ1-3, with no clear D. Germline CDR1 is MDHEN and CDR2 is SYDVKM. This CDR3 comprises 16 residues. The ends were cut back, 5 bases at V and 1 base at J, with 15 bases in the middle.

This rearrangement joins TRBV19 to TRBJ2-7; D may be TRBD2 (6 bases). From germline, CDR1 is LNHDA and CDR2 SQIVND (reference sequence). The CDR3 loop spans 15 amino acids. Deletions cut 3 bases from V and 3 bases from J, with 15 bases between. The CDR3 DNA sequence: TGTGCCAGTAGTATTGGCGGGCGCGGGATCTACGAGCAGTACTTC. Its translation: CASSIGGRGIYEQYF.

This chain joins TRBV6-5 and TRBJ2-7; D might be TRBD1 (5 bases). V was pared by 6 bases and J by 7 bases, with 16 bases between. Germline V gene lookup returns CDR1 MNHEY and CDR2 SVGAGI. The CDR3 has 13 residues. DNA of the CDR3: TGTGCCAGCAGGGACAACTCCGGTAGGGAGCAGTACTTC. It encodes CASRDNSGREQYF.

The CDR3 nucleotides read TGTGCCAGCTCACCTGGAGCGGGGCAAGAGACCCAGTACTTC. It translates to CASSPGAGQETQYF. The rearrangement uses TRBV18 and TRBJ2-5; 7 bases align to TRBD2. Germline assignment: CDR1 KGHSH and CDR2 LQKENI. The length of the CDR3 is 14 residues. After removal of 3 bases from V and 2 bases from J, the junction contained 3 bases not matched to a gene.

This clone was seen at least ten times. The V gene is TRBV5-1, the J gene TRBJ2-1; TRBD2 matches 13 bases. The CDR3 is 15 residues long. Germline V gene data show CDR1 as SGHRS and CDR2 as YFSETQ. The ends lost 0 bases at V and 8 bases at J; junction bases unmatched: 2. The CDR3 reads CASSLVTSGRYEQFF. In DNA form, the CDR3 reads TGCGCCAGCAGCTTGGTGACTAGCGGGAGGTATGAGCAGTTCTTC.

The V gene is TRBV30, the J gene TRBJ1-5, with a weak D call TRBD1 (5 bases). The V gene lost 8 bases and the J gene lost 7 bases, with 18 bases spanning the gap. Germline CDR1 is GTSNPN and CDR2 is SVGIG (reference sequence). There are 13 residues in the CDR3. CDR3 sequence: CALTLAEGQPQHF. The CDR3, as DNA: TGTGCCCTTACTCTAGCGGAGGGGCAGCCCCAGCATTTT.

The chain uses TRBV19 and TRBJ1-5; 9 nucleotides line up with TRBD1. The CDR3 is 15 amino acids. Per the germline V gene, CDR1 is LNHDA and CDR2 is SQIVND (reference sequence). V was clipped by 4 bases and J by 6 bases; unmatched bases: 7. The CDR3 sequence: CASSTGQGSGQPQHF. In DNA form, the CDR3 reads TGTGCCAGTAGTACGGGACAGGGCTCCGGTCAGCCCCAGCATTTT.